The 19 T cell receptor beta chains reported below all come from one sample, sequenced in a study of T-cell reconstitution after alpha-beta-depleted transplantation in children (dated by TCRdb to the mid-2010s). The library was generated by PCR. The data were produced on an Illumina HiSeq 2500. TCR libraries were prepared with molecular barcoding, using unique molecular identifiers to normalize TCRbeta repertoire quantification. Using fastp at Q25 and MiXCR, TCRdb reprocessed the public reads and kept productive beta chains. Rows matching on CDR3 protein sequence are summarized as one entry with the most common DNA and genes. The sample data list about 91,000 distinct CDR3 sequences, and 6.5% to 8.5% of these were observed just once. Clones ranked in the top ten supply 6.9% of the sample. Sequenced here: PBMCs from the stem cell graft donor, sampled from the stem cell graft. Receptor source: a human donor who donated a stem cell graft to a child with congenital amegakaryocytic thrombocytopenia.

As to this clonotype: A read error may produce the germline difference seen at one junction end. The chain is built from TRBV7-2 and TRBJ2-7; tentatively, D is TRBD1 or TRBD2 (5 bases each). This CDR3 is 17 amino acids long. Germline V CDR1 and CDR2: SGHTA, FQGNSA. The CDR3 nucleotides are TGTGCCAGCAGCTTCAACTCTCCGGGACGGGTCTCCCACGAGCAGTACTTC. It specifies CASSFNSPGRVSHEQYF.

This clonotype was counted at least ten times. The J gene is TRBJ2-1, the V gene TRBV20-1, with a weak D call TRBD1 (5 bases). The ends were cut back, 6 bases at V and 6 bases at J, with 12 bases in the middle. The CDR3 totals 12 residues. The germline CDR1 and CDR2 sequences are DFQATT and SNEGSKA (reference sequence). The CDR3 sequence: CSAREGINEQFF. The CDR3, as DNA: TGCAGTGCCAGGGAAGGGATCAATGAGCAGTTCTTC.

At least ten counts were recorded for this clonotype. The V gene is TRBV5-1, the J gene TRBJ1-6; 9 nucleotides agree with TRBD1. The CDR3 has 16 residues. V shed 4 bases and J 5 bases; nucleotides not matched to a gene: 7. Germline CDR1 and CDR2: SGHRS and YFSETQ. The CDR3 DNA is TGCGCCAGCAGCCTGGGACAGGGAGACAATAATTCACCCCTCCACTTT. Translated, it gives CASSLGQGDNNSPLHF.

This clonotype has ten or more counts. The V and J genes are TRBV15 and TRBJ1-1, with TRBD1 as a possible D gene (6 bases). Germline V lookup: CDR1 LNHNV, CDR2 YYDKDF (reference sequence). The CDR3 is 16 amino acids. V was cut by 5 bases and J by 2 bases, with 18 bases left in between. This chain's CDR3 is CATSSREGGQNTEAFF. The CDR3, as DNA: TGTGCCACCAGCTCGAGAGAGGGGGGGCAAAACACTGAAGCTTTCTTT.

This clonotype was counted ten times or more. The genes are TRBV5-5 and TRBJ2-7, with D possibly TRBD2 on 5 matching bases. CDR1 SGHKS and CDR2 YYEKEE come from the germline V gene (reference sequence). CDR3 size: 16 residues. The V gene lost 5 bases and the J gene lost 3 bases, with 21 bases spanning the gap. The CDR3 spells CASSAGLERSHYEQYF. CDR3 DNA sequence: TGTGCCAGCAGTGCCGGACTGGAGCGGTCCCACTACGAGCAGTACTTC.

This clonotype was recorded at least ten times. The J gene is TRBJ2-7, the V gene TRBV28; the D gene is possibly TRBD2 (5 bases). This CDR3 region has 11 residues. Germline V lookup: CDR1 MDHEN, CDR2 SYDVKM. The CDR3 here is CPFKRFHEQYF. In DNA form, the CDR3 reads TGTCCTTTTAAGCGGTTCCACGAGCAGTACTTC.

This clonotype has ten or more counts. The genes are TRBV10-3 and TRBJ2-3; 10 bases agree with TRBD1. CDR3 length: 15 residues. Per the germline V gene, CDR1 is ENHRY and CDR2 is SYGVKD. V dropped 6 bases and J dropped 4; count of bases not matched to a gene: 7. The chain's CDR3 is CAIRADRGRADTQYF. The CDR3 nucleotides are TGTGCCATCAGAGCAGACAGGGGGCGCGCAGATACGCAGTATTTT.

This clonotype was seen many times. The chain recombines TRBV20-1 with TRBJ2-7, with D perhaps matching TRBD1 or TRBD2 (5 bases each). This CDR3 has 13 residues. Germline CDR1 reads DFQATT; CDR2 reads SNEGSKA (reference sequence). Deletions cut 5 bases from V and 4 bases from J, with 15 bases between. The CDR3: CSALPGPIYEQYF. The CDR3 DNA is TGCAGTGCTCTTCCGGGACCAATTTACGAGCAGTACTTC.

There are many counts of this clonotype. The chain is built from TRBV15 and TRBJ2-2; a weak D match, TRBD2 (6 bases). Trimming pared 0 bases from V and 0 bases from J, leaving 8 bases between. The CDR3 loop spans 16 amino acids. The germline V gene encodes CDR1 LNHNV and CDR2 YYDKDF (reference sequence). CDR3: CATSREGGSNTGELFF. CDR3 DNA sequence: TGTGCCACCAGCAGAGAGGGAGGCTCGAACACCGGGGAGCTGTTTTTT.

Ten or more counts support this clonotype. The chain is built from TRBV6-5 and TRBJ1-1; no firm D call. The CDR3 totals 15 residues. Per the germline V gene, CDR1 is MNHEY and CDR2 is SVGAGI. V was trimmed by 0 bases and J by 4 bases, leaving 12 bases between them. CDR3: CASSYSITIGTEAFF. In nucleotides, the CDR3 is TGTGCCAGCAGTTACTCGATAACTATAGGCACTGAAGCTTTCTTT.

The rearrangement uses TRBV18 and TRBJ2-3; possible D gene TRBD1, 6 bases. Trimming shortened V by 3 bases and J by 4 bases, and 11 bases separated the two germline ends. The germline CDR1 and CDR2 sequences are KGHSH and LQKENI. The CDR3 consists of 14 residues. The CDR3 region is CASSPTGASDTQYF. In DNA, the CDR3 is TGTGCCAGCTCACCGACAGGAGCTTCAGATACGCAGTATTTT.

This clonotype was detected many times. This chain uses TRBV28 with TRBJ2-2; D possibly matches TRBD1 or TRBD2 (5 bases each). V lost 5 bases to trimming and J lost 3 bases, with 13 bases between them. CDR1 is MDHEN, CDR2 SYDVKM, per germline. The CDR3 is made up of 15 amino acids. As DNA, the CDR3 is TGTGCCAGCAGTCGTTCCGGGACCTACACCGGGGAGCTGTTTTTT. It codes for CASSRSGTYTGELFF.

In this sample, this clonotype turned up many times. The V gene is TRBV5-5, the J gene TRBJ2-2; D remains unclear. Trimming left V 1 base short and J 1 base short, with 5 bases between. The length of the CDR3 is 14 residues. The germline V gene encodes CDR1 SGHKS and CDR2 YYEKEE (reference sequence). The CDR3: CASSLTVNTGELFF. In nucleotides, the CDR3 is TGTGCCAGCAGCTTGACGGTGAACACCGGGGAGCTGTTTTTT.

This clonotype was seen repeatedly, ten times or more. The chain uses TRBV20-1 and TRBJ2-3; 9 bases match TRBD2. The CDR3 has 14 residues. The J segment lost 1 base and the V segment lost 7 bases, leaving 6 bases of the junction unmatched. Germline V gene data show CDR1 as DFQATT and CDR2 as SNEGSKA (reference sequence). CDR3 DNA sequence: TGCAGTGTCCTCGCGGGAGGGCGCACAGATACGCAGTATTTT. Translated: CSVLAGGRTDTQYF.

In its sample, this clonotype was seen many times. This chain connects TRBV12-3 or TRBV12-4 to TRBJ1-2, with D possibly matching TRBD1 (5 bases). With 7 bases removed from V and 3 bases from J, the gap between germline ends came to 15 bases. The CDR3 covers 14 residues. CDR3 sequence (DNA): TGTGCCAGCACCTGGGGACTCGCCGACTATGGCTACACCTTC. Residues: CASTWGLADYGYTF.

A word on this clonotype: This may be a read error: a much more frequent sequence differs by one nucleotide. The V gene is TRBV14, the J gene TRBJ2-4, with D maybe TRBD2 (5 bases). From germline, CDR1 is SGHDN and CDR2 FVKESK. The CDR3 has 16 residues. The CDR3 region has the DNA TGTGCCAGCAGCCAAGACCAGCGGCTAGCCAAAAACAGTCAGTACTTC. Amino acid sequence: CASSQDQRLAKNSQYF.

This clonotype was seen repeatedly, ten times or more. The V call is TRBV7-9, the J call TRBJ1-4; D gene unclear. Germline values: CDR1 SEHNR, CDR2 FQNEAQ (reference sequence). This CDR3 is built from 14 residues. V gave up 10 bases and J gave up 3 bases, with 15 bases separating them. CDR3 nucleotide sequence: TGTGCCACCCCCCGTGGGCCTTCTAATGAAAAACTGTTTTTT. Translated, it gives CATPRGPSNEKLFF.

This clonotype appeared a few times. The junction and the germline gene differ at one end; a read error may be behind it. The chain carries TRBV5-1 and TRBJ1-3; unclear D gene. The CDR3 extends over 14 amino acids. Germline V gives CDR1 SGHRS, CDR2 YFSETQ. CDR3 in amino acids: CASSKPYSGNTIYF. The CDR3 DNA is TGCGCCAGCAGCAAGCCTTACTCTGGAAACACCATATATTTC.

This clonotype was recorded many times. In nucleotides, the CDR3 is TGTGCCAGCAGCTTTGCTAGCGGGTCCTACAATGAGCAGTTCTTC. This translates into CASSFASGSYNEQFF. The rearrangement links TRBV7-2 to TRBJ2-1; 8 nucleotides match TRBD2. Germline CDR1 and CDR2: SGHTA and FQGNSA. J lost 1 base, V lost 3 bases, and 2 bases had no gene match. The CDR3 has 15 residues.